Listed below are T cell receptor beta chains from one sample, sequenced in a study of vaccination and CD4 T cells after COVID-19. TCRdb processed the PCR reads anew with MiXCR; each CDR3 protein has one entry. The sample has 15,000 to 16,000 distinct CDR3 sequences, 73% seen once. Their antigen targets remain unknown. Sequenced material: CD4+ T cells from blood, cultured in vitro. These receptors all come from a human donor who had recovered from COVID-19. Each CDR3 is given with its conserved first and last residue. Each record gives: D gene, V gene, J gene, clone size, CDR3 protein, CDR3 DNA. A D gene is named only where the DNA matches it firmly. Clone sizes are given selectively: once, few, many, or a class where the clone is expanded.

D: -
V: TRBV20-1
J: TRBJ2-3
size: -
CDR3: CSARPWPGQDTQYF
DNA: TGCAGTGCTAGACCCTGGCCCGGGCAAGATACGCAGTATTTT

D: -
V: TRBV6-1
J: TRBJ2-2
size: few
CDR3: CASSPVTYTGELFF
DNA: TGTGCCAGCAGCCCCGTCACCTACACCGGGGAGCTGTTTTTT

D: TRBD1
V: TRBV7-9
J: TRBJ2-4
size: -
CDR3: CASSLGQGTKNIQYF
DNA: TGTGCCAGCAGCTTAGGACAGGGGACCAAAAACATTCAGTACTTC

D: -
V: TRBV12-3/TRBV12-4
J: TRBJ1-5
size: -
CDR3: CASSLFGREQPQHF
DNA: TGTGCCAGCAGTTTATTCGGCCGGGAACAGCCCCAGCATTTT

D: -
V: TRBV20-1
J: TRBJ2-3
size: -
CDR3: CSASNVGGSADTQYF
DNA: TGCAGTGCTTCCAACGTCGGAGGGAGTGCAGATACGCAGTATTTT

D: -
V: TRBV6-5
J: TRBJ1-2
size: -
CDR3: CASSYRAVVDGYTF
DNA: TGTGCCAGCAGTTATCGCGCGGTCGTCGATGGCTACACCTTC

D: -
V: TRBV6-1
J: TRBJ1-2
size: -
CDR3: CASRTTGSYDYGYTF
DNA: TGTGCCAGCAGAACCACAGGGAGTTACGACTATGGCTACACCTTC

D: -
V: TRBV6-2/TRBV6-3
J: TRBJ2-3
size: -
CDR3: CASSPGVVAQYF
DNA: TGTGCCAGCAGTCCAGGAGTTGTTGCGCAGTATTTT

D: -
V: TRBV6-2/TRBV6-3
J: TRBJ1-5
size: once
CDR3: CASSYRARWSNQPQHF
DNA: TGTGCCAGCAGTTACCGGGCCCGTTGGAGCAATCAGCCCCAGCATTTT

D: TRBD1
V: TRBV11-3
J: TRBJ1-1
size: -
CDR3: CASSSTSDRAAFF
DNA: TGTGCCAGCAGCTCTACGTCCGACAGGGCGGCTTTCTTT

D: -
V: TRBV7-6
J: TRBJ2-2
size: -
CDR3: CASSLAAGPGELFF
DNA: TGTGCCAGCAGCTTAGCGGCAGGGCCCGGGGAGCTGTTTTTT

D: TRBD1
V: TRBV20-1
J: TRBJ2-3
size: few
CDR3: CSADGTGKADTQYF
DNA: TGCAGTGCGGACGGGACAGGGAAGGCAGATACGCAGTATTTT

D: -
V: TRBV11-3
J: TRBJ1-1
size: -
CDR3: CASSLGRNTEAFF
DNA: TGTGCCAGCAGCTTAGGAAGAAACACTGAAGCTTTCTTT

D: -
V: TRBV6-2/TRBV6-3
J: TRBJ1-5
size: -
CDR3: CASSPRLGGGNQPQHF
DNA: TGTGCCAGCAGCCCTAGGTTGGGAGGGGGCAATCAGCCCCAGCATTTT

D: -
V: TRBV5-6
J: TRBJ2-3
size: -
CDR3: CASSFRVRADTQYF
DNA: TGTGCCAGCAGCTTCCGGGTGCGAGCAGATACGCAGTATTTT

D: -
V: TRBV6-1
J: TRBJ1-6
size: -
CDR3: CASSEQSSYNSPLHF
DNA: TGTGCCAGCAGCGAACAGAGCTCCTATAATTCACCCCTCCACTTT

D: -
V: TRBV19
J: TRBJ1-1
size: -
CDR3: CASKGTSEAFF
DNA: TGTGCCAGTAAGGGCACCTCTGAAGCTTTCTTT

D: -
V: TRBV6-1
J: TRBJ2-7
size: -
CDR3: CASSGLYEQYF
DNA: TGTGCCAGCAGTGGACTCTACGAGCAGTACTTC

D: -
V: TRBV20-1
J: TRBJ1-5
size: -
CDR3: CSANRAINQPQHF
DNA: TGCAGTGCTAACCGGGCCATCAATCAGCCCCAGCATTTT

D: -
V: TRBV7-2
J: TRBJ1-2
size: -
CDR3: CASSRRGGTANYGYTF
DNA: TGTGCCAGCAGTCGAAGGGGGGGCACCGCTAACTATGGCTACACCTTC

D: -
V: TRBV7-2
J: TRBJ1-2
size: -
CDR3: CASTQYRAGVWHGYTF
DNA: TGTGCCAGCACCCAGTACAGGGCCGGGGTATGGCATGGCTACACCTTC

D: -
V: TRBV2
J: TRBJ1-2
size: -
CDR3: CASSPSTLGLGYTF
DNA: TGTGCCAGCAGCCCGTCTACTCTCGGGCTTGGCTACACCTTC

D: -
V: TRBV7-9
J: TRBJ2-5
size: few
CDR3: CASSLDLGETQYF
DNA: TGTGCCAGCAGCTTAGATTTAGGAGAGACCCAGTACTTC

D: -
V: TRBV6-2/TRBV6-3
J: TRBJ2-5
size: -
CDR3: CASSSSLGGPWAQYF
DNA: TGTGCCAGCAGTTCTTCACTAGGGGGGCCTTGGGCCCAGTACTTC

D: -
V: TRBV20-1
J: TRBJ1-5
size: -
CDR3: CSARDLAGVNQPQHF
DNA: TGCAGTGCTAGAGATCTCGCAGGGGTGAATCAGCCCCAGCATTTT

D: -
V: TRBV27
J: TRBJ1-1
size: -
CDR3: CASSSYMNTEAFF
DNA: TGTGCCAGCAGTTCCTATATGAACACTGAAGCTTTCTTT

D: TRBD1
V: TRBV27
J: TRBJ1-2
size: -
CDR3: CASSSRDRVLVYTF
DNA: TGTGCCAGCAGTTCCCGGGACAGGGTTCTCGTCTACACCTTC

D: -
V: TRBV7-8
J: TRBJ2-5
size: -
CDR3: CASWRGTAGAETQYF
DNA: TGTGCCAGCTGGCGGGGGACAGCCGGGGCGGAGACCCAGTACTTC

D: -
V: TRBV6-1
J: TRBJ2-3
size: -
CDR3: CASSLDRTSTDTQYF
DNA: TGTGCCAGCAGTCTGGACAGAACTAGCACAGATACGCAGTATTTT

D: -
V: TRBV20-1
J: TRBJ1-2
size: -
CDR3: CSARGWDGYTF
DNA: TGCAGTGCTAGAGGCTGGGATGGCTACACCTTC

D: -
V: TRBV18
J: TRBJ1-1
size: -
CDR3: CASSRRENTEAFF
DNA: TGTGCCAGCTCACGCAGGGAGAACACTGAAGCTTTCTTT

D: -
V: TRBV20-1
J: TRBJ2-1
size: -
CDR3: CSARGSRQEPEEQFF
DNA: TGCAGTGCTAGAGGTTCGAGACAGGAGCCTGAGGAGCAGTTCTTC

D: -
V: TRBV11-3
J: TRBJ2-7
size: -
CDR3: CASSLHAGSYEQYF
DNA: TGTGCCAGCAGCTTACATGCCGGTTCCTACGAGCAGTACTTC

D: -
V: TRBV6-2/TRBV6-3
J: TRBJ1-5
size: -
CDR3: CASSSPGLSNQPQHF
DNA: TGTGCCAGCAGTTCCCCAGGGTTGTCAAATCAGCCCCAGCATTTT

D: -
V: TRBV7-2
J: TRBJ1-2
size: -
CDR3: CASSLRDSTNYGYTF
DNA: TGTGCCAGCAGCTTACGGGACTCCACTAACTATGGCTACACCTTC

D: -
V: TRBV11-3
J: TRBJ2-7
size: -
CDR3: CASSLERSISYEQYF
DNA: TGTGCCAGCAGCTTGGAACGGTCGATCTCCTACGAGCAGTACTTC

D: -
V: TRBV14
J: TRBJ1-2
size: -
CDR3: CASSPGTTGYTF
DNA: TGTGCCAGCAGCCCCGGGACAACTGGCTACACCTTC

D: TRBD1
V: TRBV6-1
J: TRBJ2-7
size: -
CDR3: CASSEDGQGAREQYF
DNA: TGTGCCAGCAGTGAAGACGGACAGGGGGCGCGGGAGCAGTACTTC